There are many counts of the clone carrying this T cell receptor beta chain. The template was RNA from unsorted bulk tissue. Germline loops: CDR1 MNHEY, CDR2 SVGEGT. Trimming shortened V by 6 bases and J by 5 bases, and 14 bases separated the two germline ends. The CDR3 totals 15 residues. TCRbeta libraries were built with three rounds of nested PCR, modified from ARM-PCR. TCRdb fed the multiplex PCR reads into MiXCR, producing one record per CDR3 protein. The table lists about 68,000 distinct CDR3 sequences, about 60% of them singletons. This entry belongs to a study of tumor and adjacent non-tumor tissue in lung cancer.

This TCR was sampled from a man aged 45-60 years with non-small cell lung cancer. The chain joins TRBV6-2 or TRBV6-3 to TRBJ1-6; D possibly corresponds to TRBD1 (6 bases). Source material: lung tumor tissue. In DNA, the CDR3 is TGTGCCAGCAGATTCGGACAGAGGAATAATTCACCCCTCCACTTT. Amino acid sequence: CASRFGQRNNSPLHF.